One TCR beta chain is described in this entry. The RNA, about 0.5 to 1 ug, was put through reverse transcription using random hexamers. Via MiXCR, TCRdb re-called the immunoSEQ multiplex PCR reads, giving one row per CDR3 protein. There are more than 150,000 distinct CDR3 sequences in the sample; approximately 96% occur only once, and more than 0.2% lies in the top ten. V lost 4 bases and J lost 3, with 16 bases in between. Per germline, CDR1 SGDLS and CDR2 YYNGEE. CDR3 length equals 15 residues. Sequencing of TCR beta was carried out in blood CD8+ and CD4+ T cells. This sample was taken from a study of CD8 T cells in Susac syndrome.

The sequencing input was CD8+ T cells from PBMCs. The sequence came from a human donor with multiple sclerosis. The rearrangement links TRBV9 to TRBJ1-1; the D gene is possibly TRBD1 (6 bases). CDR3 in amino acids: CASSLDSALHTEAFF. The CDR3 coding sequence is TGTGCCAGCAGCTTGGACAGTGCCCTTCACACTGAAGCTTTCTTT.